This T cell receptor beta chain was captured in a study of vaccination and CD4 T cells after COVID-19. Looking at the study overall: Post-COVID draws came a median approximately 100 days after diagnosis (range 35 to 161).

Regarding treatment: approximately 9-day PBMC culture with coronavirus spike peptide pools or control peptides (ViraFEST assay). After expanding antigen-specific T cells with peptide pools, ViraFEST sequenced their TCRs. Fresh replacement IL-2 medium substituted for half the medium on days 3 and 7. Germline V CDR1 and CDR2: MDHEN, SYDVKM. This CDR3 region has 14 residues. V dropped 3 bases and J dropped 5; count of bases not matched to a gene: 3. A note on this clonotype: The antigen remains unidentified.

With the Oncomine TCR Beta short-read assay, DNA from cultured CD4+ T cells was sequenced. TCRdb processed the PCR reads anew with MiXCR; each CDR3 protein has one entry. This sample has approximately 16,000 distinct CDR3 sequences, with 44% found just once. The starting material was CD4+ T cells from blood, cultured in vitro, obtained after SARS-CoV-2 vaccination. The chain combines TRBV28 with TRBJ2-7; 11 bases align to TRBD2. The clonotype was recovered from a human donor who had recovered from COVID-19. The chain's CDR3 is CASSFSGRADEQYF. The CDR3 nucleotides read TGTGCCAGCAGTTTTAGCGGGAGGGCCGACGAGCAGTACTTC.